Below are 25 T cell receptor beta chains sequenced from a single sample in a study of shared clonotypes between healthy human individuals. Produced via immunoSEQ multiplex PCR; TCRdb's table is partial and in-frame only. The sample lists hundreds of thousands of clones, 95% occurring once. Naivety among CD8 cells was defined by CD45RO negativity and positive CCR7 selection, thereby excluding terminally differentiated effector memory CD45RA+ cells. Sequencing was done on a sample of naive CD8+ T cells sorted from blood. These receptors were collected from a woman in her 30s in good health.

This clone appeared once. This chain connects TRBV28 to TRBJ2-1; D is undetermined. Germline V CDR1 and CDR2: MDHEN, SYDVKM. Trimming removed 6 bases from V and 5 bases from J, with 17 bases in between. This CDR3 has 15 amino acids. The CDR3 DNA is TGTGCCAGCAGCCACATCCTTGCCTCACACAATGAGCAGTTCTTC. The encoded protein is CASSHILASHNEQFF.

This sequence joins TRBV27 and TRBJ2-7; D tentatively reads TRBD1 or TRBD2 (5 bases each). The CDR3 totals 16 residues. Trimming removed 2 bases at V and 0 bases at J, with 14 bases between. The germline gives CDR1 MNHEY, CDR2 SMNVEV (reference sequence). The CDR3 DNA reads as TGTGCCAGCAGTTTAATCAGGGCACGGGGCTCCTACGAGCAGTACTTC. This translates into CASSLIRARGSYEQYF.

The chain combines TRBV11-2 with TRBJ2-7; D not certain. Germline CDR1 is SGHAT and CDR2 is FQNNGV. The length of the CDR3 is 13 residues. With 1 base removed from V and 3 bases from J, the gap between germline ends came to 7 bases. The CDR3 DNA reads as TGTGCCAGCAGCTTAGTAAGGGTCTACGAGCAGTACTTC. Its translation is CASSLVRVYEQYF.

This chain connects TRBV11-3 to TRBJ2-7, with D perhaps matching TRBD2 (6 bases). The CDR3 is 15 amino acids. The germline V gene has CDR1 SGHNT and CDR2 YENEEA. The V end was cut by 0 bases, the J end by 0 bases, with 9 bases between. CDR3 nucleotide sequence: TGTGCCAGCAGCTTAGAACTAGCCTTCTCCTACGAGCAGTACTTC. Translating gives CASSLELAFSYEQYF.

This clone appeared a single time. The chain joins TRBV2 to TRBJ1-1; maybe TRBD1 (5 bases). This CDR3 is 17 amino acids long. CDR1 and CDR2 from the germline V gene are SNHLY and FYNNEI. Deletions cut 2 bases from V and 0 bases from J, with 16 bases between. CDR3 residues: CASSERGLGVVNTEAFF. CDR3 DNA sequence: TGTGCCAGCAGTGAAAGGGGACTGGGGGTTGTGAACACTGAAGCTTTCTTT.

The chain joins TRBV6-6 to TRBJ1-5, with D perhaps matching TRBD1 (6 bases). This CDR3 is 14 amino acids long. In germline, CDR1 is MNHNY, CDR2 SVGAGI (reference sequence). With 2 bases removed from V and 7 bases from J, the gap between germline ends came to 12 bases. CDR3 sequence (DNA): TGTGCCAGCAGTTACGGACAGATCCCCCAGCCCCAGCATTTT. This translates into CASSYGQIPQPQHF.

To note about this clone: The same CDR3 is also encoded by other DNA sequences in this sample. This chain connects TRBV5-1 to TRBJ2-7; TRBD1 agrees at 9 bases. Germline values: CDR1 SGHRS, CDR2 YFSETQ. CDR3 length: 14 residues. Unmatched junction bases numbered 1, after V lost 0 bases and J lost 3 bases. The CDR3 nucleotides read TGCGCCAGCAGCTTGGGACAGGGGGTCTACGAGCAGTACTTC. Translating it yields CASSLGQGVYEQYF.

V gene TRBV27 combines with J gene TRBJ2-7, with 14 nucleotides matching TRBD2. CDR1 and CDR2 (germline): MNHEY, SMNVEV (reference sequence). The CDR3 runs to 19 residues. Germline trimming cut 3 bases from V and 3 bases from J; bases unmatched to any gene: 13. The CDR3 loop is CASSFQTSGRANPFYEQYF. DNA for the CDR3: TGTGCCAGCAGTTTCCAGACTAGCGGGAGGGCAAACCCCTTCTACGAGCAGTACTTC.

This chain uses TRBV2 with TRBJ1-1; TRBD1 might be the D (5 bases). The V and J ends lost 5 bases and 1 base respectively, with 14 bases between them. The CDR3 extends over 15 amino acids. Germline V gene lookup returns CDR1 SNHLY and CDR2 FYNNEI. This CDR3 is CASSLVGQGNTEAFF. The CDR3 region has the DNA TGTGCCAGCAGTCTGGTGGGGCAGGGGAACACTGAAGCTTTCTTT.

The V call is TRBV14, the J call TRBJ1-4; D is perhaps TRBD1 (6 bases). The germline V and J ends were trimmed by 1 base and 7 bases, with 19 bases remaining between them. Germline V gives CDR1 SGHDN, CDR2 FVKESK. This CDR3 spans 17 amino acids. The CDR3 sequence is CASSQGAWGAGSEKLFF. DNA of the CDR3: TGTGCCAGCAGCCAAGGCGCGTGGGGGGCCGGGAGTGAAAAACTGTTTTTT.

CDR3 DNA: TGTGCCAGCAGTGGGGGGAACAATGAGCAGTTCTTC. It is translated as CASSGGNNEQFF. This chain connects TRBV5-6 to TRBJ2-1; D might be TRBD2 (6 bases). CDR3 length equals 12 residues. Trimming stripped 5 bases from V and 5 bases from J, with 8 bases between. Per the germline V gene, CDR1 is SGHDT and CDR2 is YYEEEE.

This chain joins TRBV5-4 and TRBJ2-5, with D perhaps being TRBD1 or TRBD2 (5 bases each). The V gene's germline CDR1 is SGHNT and CDR2 YYREEE (reference sequence). The CDR3 spans 15 residues. The V end was cut by 4 bases, the J end by 4 bases, with 17 bases between. The DNA for the CDR3 is TGTGCCAGCAGCACCACGGCATCTGGGGGAGAGACCCAGTACTTC. The encoded protein is CASSTTASGGETQYF.

V and J are TRBV10-1 and TRBJ2-1, with 7 bases aligning to TRBD2. CDR3 length equals 14 residues. Losses at the gene ends were 2 bases for V and 7 bases for J; bases not matched to a gene: 5. Germline values: CDR1 WNHNN, CDR2 SYGVQD (reference sequence). The CDR3 coding sequence is TGCGCCAGCAGTGAGGCGGGAGTGGCAAATGAGCAGTTCTTC. Protein sequence: CASSEAGVANEQFF.

The chain uses TRBV7-9 and TRBJ1-6, with D uncertain. The germline gives CDR1 SEHNR, CDR2 FQNEAQ (reference sequence). V was shortened by 1 base and J by 9 bases, with 1 base between the two germline ends. This CDR3 has 11 amino acids. CDR3 in amino acids: CASSLVSPLHF. The CDR3 region has the DNA TGTGCCAGCAGCTTAGTTTCACCCCTCCACTTT. Based on the CDR3 plus reference TRBV7-9 and TRBJ1-6, the full variable domain is DTGVSQNPRHKITKRGQNVTFRCDPISEHNRLYWYRQTLGQGPEFLTYFQNEAQLEKSRLLSDRFSAERPKGSFSTLEIQRTEQGDSAMYLCASSLVSPLHFGNGTRLTVT.

The rearrangement links TRBV28 to TRBJ1-2; 7 bases fit TRBD1. The length of the CDR3 is 17 residues. Germline-derived CDR1 and CDR2 are MDHEN and SYDVKM. Trimming took 3 bases from V and 3 from J; bases not matched to a gene: 13. The CDR3 DNA sequence: TGTGCCAGCAGTTTCCAGGACAGGCCTGCCCGTCACTATGGCTACACCTTC. It encodes CASSFQDRPARHYGYTF.

The rearrangement links TRBV5-4 to TRBJ2-1; D is undetermined. Germline V gene sequence: CDR1 SGHNT, CDR2 YYREEE (reference sequence). V was clipped by 4 bases and J by 5 bases, with 16 bases between them. This CDR3 region has 15 residues. The CDR3 DNA reads as TGTGCCAGCAGCCGCCCAAGCTTTACCCACAATGAGCAGTTCTTC. Encoded protein: CASSRPSFTHNEQFF.

This chain uses TRBV7-9 with TRBJ2-7; 9 bases agree with TRBD1. CDR3 length: 16 amino acids. In germline, CDR1 is SEHNR, CDR2 FQNEAQ (reference sequence). Unmatched junction bases numbered 7, after V lost 1 base and J lost 3 bases. In nucleotides, the CDR3 is TGTGCCAGCAGCTTAGATTGGACAGGGGACCGCTACGAGCAGTACTTC. Amino acids: CASSLDWTGDRYEQYF.

J is TRBJ2-1 and V is TRBV10-3, with 10 nucleotides matching TRBD2. Trimming took 6 bases from V and 1 from J; bases not matched to a gene: 6. CDR3 length: 16 residues. Per germline, CDR1 ENHRY and CDR2 SYGVKD. As DNA, the CDR3 is TGTGCCATCAGGGAAACTAGCGGGACTTCCTACAATGAGCAGTTCTTC. As protein: CAIRETSGTSYNEQFF.

This chain joins TRBV5-6 and TRBJ2-7; 10 nucleotides line up with TRBD1. The CDR3 has 13 residues. The germline CDR1 and CDR2 sequences are SGHDT and YYEEEE. Losses at the gene ends were 3 bases for V and 7 bases for J; bases not matched to a gene: 4. Here the CDR3 reads CASSWDRGGEQYF. DNA for the CDR3: TGTGCCAGCAGCTGGGACAGGGGCGGGGAGCAGTACTTC.

V gene TRBV6-5 combines with J gene TRBJ1-6; D is unresolved. Per the germline V gene, CDR1 is MNHEY and CDR2 is SVGAGI. The CDR3 loop spans 15 amino acids. Trimming stripped 0 bases from V and 8 bases from J, with 11 bases between. CDR3 region: CASSYSGSRDSPLHF. The CDR3 bases are TGTGCCAGCAGTTACTCAGGGAGCCGCGATTCACCCCTCCACTTT.

J is TRBJ2-1 and V is TRBV4-1, with 7 positions matching TRBD2. The CDR3 covers 12 residues. V gave up 5 bases and J gave up 6 bases; unmatched junction bases: 1. Looked up from germline, CDR1 is MGHRA and CDR2 is YSYEKL. The CDR3 DNA reads as TGCGCCAGCAGCAGACTAGCCAATGAGCAGTTCTTC. Amino acids: CASSRLANEQFF.

The chain has TRBV27 and TRBJ1-2; D may be TRBD1 (6 bases). Germline V lookup: CDR1 MNHEY, CDR2 SMNVEV (reference sequence). V was clipped by 2 bases and J by 4 bases, with 14 bases between them. There are 15 residues in the CDR3. CDR3 amino acids: CASSLVQGSTYGYTF. The DNA for the CDR3 is TGTGCCAGCAGTTTAGTACAGGGAAGTACCTATGGCTACACCTTC.

The genes are TRBV2 and TRBJ2-5; 9 nucleotides line up with TRBD2. V was pared by 8 bases and J by 5 bases, with 12 bases of the junction left unmatched. CDR3 size: 15 residues. CDR1 and CDR2 from the germline V gene are SNHLY and FYNNEI. CDR3 amino acids: CASLGVAGGPETQYF. The CDR3 nucleotides read TGTGCCAGCCTTGGGGTCGCGGGAGGGCCGGAGACCCAGTACTTC. The full variable domain, rest sourced from reference TRBV2 and TRBJ2-5, is EPEVTQTPSHQVTQMGQEVILRCVPISNHLYFYWYRQILGQKVEFLVSFYNNEISEKSEIFDDQFSVERPDGSNFTLKIRSTKLEDSAMYFCASLGVAGGPETQYFGPGTRLLVL.

This sequence joins TRBV7-6 and TRBJ2-2; D unresolved. There are 17 residues in the CDR3. From germline, CDR1 is SGHVS and CDR2 FNYEAQ. V lost 1 base to trimming and J lost 1 base, with 13 bases between them. The CDR3 DNA follows: TGTGCCAGCAGCTTAGATGCAGACCGGAGGAACACCGGGGAGCTGTTTTTT. Translation: CASSLDADRRNTGELFF.

The chain couples TRBV25-1 to TRBJ2-1; the match to TRBD1 covers 8 bases. V was pared by 4 bases and J by 1 base, with 6 bases of the junction left unmatched. The germline V gene has CDR1 MGHDK and CDR2 SYGVNS. This CDR3 region has 16 residues. In DNA form, the CDR3 reads TGTGCCAGCAGTGGGACAGGGTTTCTTTCCTACAATGAGCAGTTCTTC. Translating it yields CASSGTGFLSYNEQFF.